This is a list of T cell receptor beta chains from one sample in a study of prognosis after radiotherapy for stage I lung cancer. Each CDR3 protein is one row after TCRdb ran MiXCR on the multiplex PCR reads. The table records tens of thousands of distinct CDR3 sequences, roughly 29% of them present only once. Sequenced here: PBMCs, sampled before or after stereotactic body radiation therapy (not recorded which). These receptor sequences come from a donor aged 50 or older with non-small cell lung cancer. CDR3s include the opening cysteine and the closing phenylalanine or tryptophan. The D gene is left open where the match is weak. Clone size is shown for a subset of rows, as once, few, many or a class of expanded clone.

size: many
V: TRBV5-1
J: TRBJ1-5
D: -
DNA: TGCGCCAGCAGCCCAGACGGGGGTAGCAATCAGCCCCAGCATTTT
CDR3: CASSPDGGSNQPQHF

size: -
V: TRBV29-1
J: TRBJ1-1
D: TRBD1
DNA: TGCAGCGTGAGGACAGGGGGCCGAGGGACTGAAGCTTTCTTT
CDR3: CSVRTGGRGTEAFF

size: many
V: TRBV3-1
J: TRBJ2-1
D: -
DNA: TGTGCCAGCAGCCAAGATGAGCGAACAGGGCCCTCCTACAATGAGCAGTTCTTC
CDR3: CASSQDERTGPSYNEQFF

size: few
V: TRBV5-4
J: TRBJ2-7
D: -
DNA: TGTGCCAGCAGCTCGGGCAGGGGCTACGAGCAGTACTTC
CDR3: CASSSGRGYEQYF

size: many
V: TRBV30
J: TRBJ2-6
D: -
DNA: TGTGCCTGGAGTGTACAGGAGGGGGCCAACGTCCTGACTTTC
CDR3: CAWSVQEGANVLTF

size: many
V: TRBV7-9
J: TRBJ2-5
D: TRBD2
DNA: TGTGCCAGCAGCTTAGGCAGCTCCCTAGCGGTGGGAGAGACCCAGTACTTC
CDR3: CASSLGSSLAVGETQYF

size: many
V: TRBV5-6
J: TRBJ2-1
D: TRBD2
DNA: TGTGCCAGCAATTCGGGCGGGGGGGCCAATACCAATGAGCAGTTCTTC
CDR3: CASNSGGGANTNEQFF

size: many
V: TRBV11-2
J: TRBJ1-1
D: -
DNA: TGTGCCAGCAGCTTAATAGGGTATGAAGCTTTCTTT
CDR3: CASSLIGYEAFF

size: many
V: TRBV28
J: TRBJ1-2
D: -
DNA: TGTGCCAGCAGTTCCCCGGGGGGGGGTTATGGCTACACCTTC
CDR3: CASSSPGGGYGYTF

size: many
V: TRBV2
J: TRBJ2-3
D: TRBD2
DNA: TGTGCCAGCAGTGATGGGCGGGGGGGCACAGATACGCAGTATTTT
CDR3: CASSDGRGGTDTQYF